This entry lists 11 T cell receptor beta chains sequenced from one sample in a study of hypomethylating agent response in myelodysplastic syndrome. Assay: immunoSEQ multiplex PCR; the TCRdb copy retains only in-frame clones and omits some. This sample carries a few thousand clones, approximately 86% of them seen once, and the ten largest clones take under 15%. This material consisted of bone marrow, taken before or after starting hypomethylating agent treatment for myelodysplastic syndrome (not recorded which). The origin of the receptors is a human donor with myelodysplastic syndrome.

Only a few counts were recorded for this clone. This chain links TRBV10-1 with TRBJ2-3; D possibly matches TRBD1 or TRBD2 (5 bases each). The CDR3 totals 13 residues. Germline CDR1 WNHNN, CDR2 SYGVQD (reference sequence). V lost 5 bases, J lost 0 bases, and 6 bases lay in between. The CDR3 loop reads CASSRDSTDTQYF. For the CDR3, the DNA is TGCGCCAGCAGTCGGGACAGCACAGATACGCAGTATTTT.

V is TRBV5-6 and J is TRBJ2-1; D unresolved. Looked up from germline, CDR1 is SGHDT and CDR2 is YYEEEE. Trimming removed 0 bases at V and 5 bases at J, with 9 bases between. The CDR3 is 14 amino acids. This chain's CDR3 is CASSLERLDNEQFF. The CDR3 nucleotides read TGTGCCAGCAGCTTGGAAAGACTCGACAATGAGCAGTTCTTC.

This clone occurred a few times. The chain recombines TRBV12-5 with TRBJ1-1, with 10 bases identical to TRBD1. The length of the CDR3 is 14 residues. J lost 5 bases, V lost 6 bases, and 6 bases had no gene match. Germline values: CDR1 LGHNT, CDR2 FRNRAP. CDR3 coding DNA: TGTGCTAGTGGCACCCGACAGGGGGCTACTGAAGCTTTCTTT. Translated, it gives CASGTRQGATEAFF.

This sequence joins TRBV7-6 and TRBJ2-3; 9 bases align to TRBD1. Germline-derived CDR1 and CDR2 are SGHVS and FNYEAQ. V was clipped by 3 bases and J by 6 bases; unmatched bases: 7. This CDR3 contains 15 residues. The CDR3 loop is CASSFPGQGADTQYF. CDR3 in DNA: TGTGCCAGCAGCTTCCCGGGACAGGGTGCGGATACGCAGTATTTT.

This clone was detected once. The J gene is TRBJ2-3, the V gene TRBV5-6; D is tentatively TRBD1 or TRBD2 (5 bases each). Germline V gene data show CDR1 as SGHDT and CDR2 as YYEEEE. V was cut by 4 bases and J by 1 base, with 7 bases left in between. CDR3 length: 13 residues. The CDR3 loop is CASSLGRTDTQYF. CDR3 nucleotides: TGTGCCAGCAGCCTGGGACGCACAGATACGCAGTATTTT.

The chain is built from TRBV6-5 and TRBJ2-7; D is unresolved. Trimming removed 2 bases from V and 3 bases from J, with 8 bases in between. The germline CDR1 and CDR2 sequences are MNHEY and SVGAGI. This CDR3 is built from 13 residues. CDR3: CASSYQIGYEQYF. DNA of the CDR3: TGTGCCAGCAGTTACCAAATAGGCTACGAGCAGTACTTC.

This clone came up once. CDR3 protein: CASSAAAGGSQETQYF. The CDR3 DNA follows: TGTGCCAGCAGCGCCGCTGCGGGGGGCTCCCAAGAGACCCAGTACTTC. The V call is TRBV9, the J call TRBJ2-5; 8 bases map to TRBD2. Germline V lookup: CDR1 SGDLS, CDR2 YYNGEE. This CDR3 contains 16 residues. V trimming: 3 bases; J trimming: 1 base; junction bases outside the gene matches: 8.

The gene calls are TRBV11-2 and TRBJ2-5; possibly TRBD1 for D (6 bases). The CDR3 runs 15 residues. V shed 6 bases and J shed 1 base, with 15 bases lying between them. In germline, CDR1 is SGHAT, CDR2 FQNNGV. In DNA form, the CDR3 reads TGTGCCAGCAGGTTAACAGGGACCGTCCAAGAGACCCAGTACTTC. It is translated as CASRLTGTVQETQYF.

The gene calls are TRBV2 and TRBJ2-5; either TRBD1 or TRBD2 may fit D (5 bases each). Trimming removed 4 bases at V and 6 bases at J, with 15 bases between. The CDR3 has 14 amino acids. The germline V gene encodes CDR1 SNHLY and CDR2 FYNNEI. The CDR3 here is CASSGGPPGKTQYF. For the CDR3, the DNA is TGTGCCAGCAGTGGGGGACCCCCTGGGAAGACCCAGTACTTC.

The chain employs TRBV30 and TRBJ1-3; 12 bases line up with TRBD1. Germline CDR1 is GTSNPN and CDR2 is SVGIG (reference sequence). This CDR3 region has 14 residues. V lost 8 bases, J lost 1 base, and 3 bases stayed unmatched. The CDR3 DNA is TGTGCCGGGGGACAGGGGGCATCTGGAAACACCATATATTTT. Amino acids: CAGGQGASGNTIYF.

The rearrangement links TRBV5-5 to TRBJ1-5; D is possibly TRBD1 (5 bases). The ends were cut back, 0 bases at V and 6 bases at J, with 10 bases in the middle. This CDR3 spans 14 amino acids. Germline CDR1 reads SGHKS; CDR2 reads YYEKEE (reference sequence). CDR3: CASSLAGIAQPQHF. The DNA for the CDR3 is TGTGCCAGCAGCTTGGCAGGGATCGCTCAGCCCCAGCATTTT.